Listed below are T cell receptor beta chains from one sample, sequenced in a study of blood T cells in healthy people across ages. TCRdb redid the calling of the 5' RACE reads with MiXCR, one entry per CDR3 protein. The table shows just over 800,000 distinct CDR3 sequences, with around 62% occurring only once. Source material: blood. Receptors were obtained from a man aged 30-40 years in good health. CDR3s include the opening cysteine and the closing phenylalanine or tryptophan. A D gene is named only where the DNA matches it firmly. For some rows the clone size is stated as once, few or many, or as a class when expanded; others skip it.

CDR3aa: CSARDPNRGTEAFF
CDR3nt: TGCAGTGCTAGAGATCCCAACAGGGGCACTGAAGCTTTCTTT
v_gene: TRBV20-1
d_gene: TRBD1
j_gene: TRBJ1-1
abundance: once

CDR3aa: CASSLGWTVSTRDVLTF
CDR3nt: TGTGCCAGCAGCTTGGGGTGGACGGTATCTACCAGGGACGTCCTGACTTTC
v_gene: TRBV5-6
d_gene: -
j_gene: TRBJ2-6
abundance: -

CDR3aa: CSAKITSGGYNEQFF
CDR3nt: TGCAGTGCTAAGATTACTAGCGGGGGCTACAATGAGCAGTTCTTC
v_gene: TRBV20-1
d_gene: TRBD2
j_gene: TRBJ2-1
abundance: few

CDR3aa: CASSSHIYSPRGELGETQYF
CDR3nt: TGTGCCAGCAGCTCCCATATATATAGCCCCCGGGGAGAGTTAGGAGAGACCCAGTACTTC
v_gene: TRBV7-9
d_gene: -
j_gene: TRBJ2-5
abundance: -

CDR3aa: CSVKNTSYNEQFF
CDR3nt: TGCAGCGTTAAAAACACCTCCTACAATGAGCAGTTCTTC
v_gene: TRBV29-1
d_gene: -
j_gene: TRBJ2-1
abundance: few

CDR3aa: CASARIPQGGGAEAFF
CDR3nt: TGTGCCAGCGCCCGTATCCCCCAGGGTGGGGGGGCTGAAGCTTTCTTT
v_gene: TRBV6-5
d_gene: -
j_gene: TRBJ1-1
abundance: many

CDR3aa: CASSISGAQETQYF
CDR3nt: TGCGCCAGCAGCATTAGCGGGGCTCAAGAGACCCAGTACTTC
v_gene: TRBV5-1
d_gene: TRBD2
j_gene: TRBJ2-5
abundance: -

CDR3aa: CAISAVQGRVTEAFF
CDR3nt: TGTGCCATCAGTGCCGTACAGGGGCGTGTCACTGAAGCTTTCTTT
v_gene: TRBV10-3
d_gene: TRBD1
j_gene: TRBJ1-1
abundance: -

CDR3aa: CASIGVAGISSYNEQFF
CDR3nt: TGTGCCAGCATTGGGGTAGCGGGGATAAGCTCCTACAATGAGCAGTTCTTC
v_gene: TRBV6-1
d_gene: TRBD2
j_gene: TRBJ2-1
abundance: -

CDR3aa: CSARPGTTGDYEQYF
CDR3nt: TGCAGTGCTAGACCCGGGACTACCGGAGACTACGAGCAGTACTTC
v_gene: TRBV20-1
d_gene: TRBD2
j_gene: TRBJ2-7
abundance: few

CDR3aa: CATSVRGVGEKLFF
CDR3nt: TGTGCCACGTCCGTGCGGGGAGTCGGGGAAAAACTGTTTTTT
v_gene: TRBV6-5
d_gene: -
j_gene: TRBJ1-4
abundance: -

CDR3aa: CASSPLAGAPGDQYF
CDR3nt: TGTGCCAGCAGTCCTCTAGCGGGGGCCCCCGGGGACCAGTACTTC
v_gene: TRBV12-3/TRBV12-4
d_gene: TRBD2
j_gene: TRBJ2-7
abundance: -

CDR3aa: CATSRERDRIYNEQFF
CDR3nt: TGTGCCACCAGCAGAGAAAGGGACAGAATCTACAATGAGCAGTTCTTC
v_gene: TRBV15
d_gene: TRBD1
j_gene: TRBJ2-1
abundance: once

CDR3aa: CSVGSVRVGTDTQYF
CDR3nt: TGCAGCGTCGGCTCTGTCCGCGTGGGCACAGATACGCAGTATTTT
v_gene: TRBV29-1
d_gene: -
j_gene: TRBJ2-3
abundance: few

CDR3aa: CAWSETAAKNIQYF
CDR3nt: TGTGCCTGGAGTGAGACTGCAGCCAAAAACATTCAGTACTTC
v_gene: TRBV30
d_gene: -
j_gene: TRBJ2-4
abundance: few

CDR3aa: CASSQHLAGVNEQFF
CDR3nt: TGCGCCAGCAGCCAACACCTAGCGGGGGTCAATGAGCAGTTCTTC
v_gene: TRBV4-3
d_gene: TRBD2
j_gene: TRBJ2-1
abundance: few

CDR3aa: CASNTAGGHTDTQYF
CDR3nt: TGTGCCAGCAACACAGCGGGAGGGCACACAGATACGCAGTATTTT
v_gene: TRBV12-3/TRBV12-4
d_gene: TRBD2
j_gene: TRBJ2-3
abundance: -

CDR3aa: CASSYYPHGTSDHEQYF
CDR3nt: TGTGCCAGCAGTTACTACCCCCATGGGACTAGCGATCACGAGCAGTACTTC
v_gene: TRBV6-5
d_gene: TRBD2
j_gene: TRBJ2-7
abundance: -

CDR3aa: CATSRAGTGVSYEQYF
CDR3nt: TGTGCCACCAGCAGAGCTGGGACAGGGGTCTCCTACGAGCAGTACTTC
v_gene: TRBV15
d_gene: TRBD1
j_gene: TRBJ2-7
abundance: -

CDR3aa: CSARESVAAGNEQFF
CDR3nt: TGCAGTGCTAGAGAGTCGGTCGCGGCGGGTAATGAGCAGTTCTTC
v_gene: TRBV20-1
d_gene: -
j_gene: TRBJ2-1
abundance: -

CDR3aa: CSVDLSTGALYNEQFF
CDR3nt: TGCAGCGTTGATTTGTCTACTGGGGCCCTATACAATGAGCAGTTCTTC
v_gene: TRBV29-1
d_gene: -
j_gene: TRBJ2-1
abundance: few

CDR3aa: CASSIQQGAQETQYF
CDR3nt: TGTGCCAGCAGCATTCAACAAGGAGCGCAAGAGACCCAGTACTTC
v_gene: TRBV5-5
d_gene: -
j_gene: TRBJ2-5
abundance: -

CDR3aa: CASSTVGLREQYF
CDR3nt: TGTGCCAGCAGCACCGTGGGGCTCCGCGAGCAGTACTTC
v_gene: TRBV7-2
d_gene: -
j_gene: TRBJ2-7
abundance: -

CDR3aa: CASSQTSTNTDTQYF
CDR3nt: TGTGCCAGCAGCCAGACCTCTACTAACACAGATACGCAGTATTTT
v_gene: TRBV7-9
d_gene: -
j_gene: TRBJ2-3
abundance: -

CDR3aa: CASSGPTGNYGYTF
CDR3nt: TGTGCCAGCAGCGGCCCCACGGGGAACTATGGCTACACCTTC
v_gene: TRBV5-6
d_gene: -
j_gene: TRBJ1-2
abundance: -

CDR3aa: CSARDWETQFF
CDR3nt: TGCAGTGCTAGAGATTGGGAGACCCAGTTCTTC
v_gene: TRBV20-1
d_gene: -
j_gene: TRBJ2-1
abundance: once

CDR3aa: CASTKTGGLAKNIQYF
CDR3nt: TGTGCCAGCACCAAAACGGGGGGGCTAGCCAAAAACATTCAGTACTTC
v_gene: TRBV28
d_gene: TRBD2
j_gene: TRBJ2-4
abundance: -

CDR3aa: CACSARQGSQNEQFF
CDR3nt: TGTGCCTGCAGCGCCCGACAGGGGAGTCAGAATGAGCAGTTCTTC
v_gene: TRBV9
d_gene: TRBD1
j_gene: TRBJ2-1
abundance: -

CDR3aa: CASSRYLSTGTFPYEQYF
CDR3nt: TGTGCCAGCAGTCGGTACCTATCGACCGGGACATTCCCCTACGAGCAGTACTTC
v_gene: TRBV13
d_gene: -
j_gene: TRBJ2-7
abundance: -

CDR3aa: CASSPGTVYNSPLHF
CDR3nt: TGTGCCAGCAGTCCCGGGACTGTGTATAATTCACCCCTCCACTTT
v_gene: TRBV12-3/TRBV12-4
d_gene: -
j_gene: TRBJ1-6
abundance: -

CDR3aa: CASSQEMGSYNEQFF
CDR3nt: TGCGCCAGCAGCCAAGAGATGGGCAGCTACAATGAGCAGTTCTTC
v_gene: TRBV4-3
d_gene: -
j_gene: TRBJ2-1
abundance: -

CDR3aa: CANSLPSHQETQYF
CDR3nt: TGTGCCAACAGTTTACCTTCCCACCAAGAGACCCAGTACTTC
v_gene: TRBV28
d_gene: -
j_gene: TRBJ2-5
abundance: -

CDR3aa: CASSVGSSSRITYEQYF
CDR3nt: TGTGCCAGCAGCGTAGGGTCCTCTAGCCGGATAACTTACGAGCAGTACTTC
v_gene: TRBV9
d_gene: -
j_gene: TRBJ2-7
abundance: -

CDR3aa: CATRNGSWEQYF
CDR3nt: TGTGCCACCAGGAATGGCTCGTGGGAGCAGTACTTC
v_gene: TRBV15
d_gene: -
j_gene: TRBJ2-7
abundance: -

CDR3aa: CASSITGGIADTQYF
CDR3nt: TGTGCCAGCAGCATCACAGGGGGCATCGCAGATACGCAGTATTTT
v_gene: TRBV5-6
d_gene: TRBD1
j_gene: TRBJ2-3
abundance: once

CDR3aa: CATSGSGTGLTKNIQYF
CDR3nt: TGTGCCACCAGTGGTTCCGGGACAGGACTAACCAAAAACATTCAGTACTTC
v_gene: TRBV24-1
d_gene: TRBD1
j_gene: TRBJ2-4
abundance: -

CDR3aa: CASSQDPKDTQYF
CDR3nt: TGTGCCAGCAGCCAAGACCCCAAAGATACGCAGTATTTT
v_gene: TRBV4-2
d_gene: -
j_gene: TRBJ2-3
abundance: few

CDR3aa: CASTIAGGLDEQYF
CDR3nt: TGTGCCAGCACAATCGCAGGGGGCTTAGACGAGCAGTACTTC
v_gene: TRBV27
d_gene: TRBD1
j_gene: TRBJ2-7
abundance: -

CDR3aa: CASSLGAGEGNTEAFF
CDR3nt: TGCGCCAGCAGCTTGGGAGCGGGGGAAGGGAACACTGAAGCTTTCTTT
v_gene: TRBV5-1
d_gene: -
j_gene: TRBJ1-1
abundance: -

CDR3aa: CSARLIRGAYNEQFF
CDR3nt: TGCAGTGCTAGATTGATTCGGGGGGCCTACAATGAGCAGTTCTTC
v_gene: TRBV20-1
d_gene: TRBD2
j_gene: TRBJ2-1
abundance: -

CDR3aa: CASSYWDTTEAFF
CDR3nt: TGTGCCAGCAGTTACTGGGACACTACTGAAGCTTTCTTT
v_gene: TRBV6-2/TRBV6-3
d_gene: -
j_gene: TRBJ1-1
abundance: -

CDR3aa: CASSTVDPETQYF
CDR3nt: TGTGCCAGCAGCACAGTGGATCCAGAGACCCAGTACTTC
v_gene: TRBV6-5
d_gene: -
j_gene: TRBJ2-5
abundance: -

CDR3aa: CASSIGTSAYNEQFF
CDR3nt: TGTGCCAGCAGCATAGGGACTAGCGCTTACAATGAGCAGTTCTTC
v_gene: TRBV9
d_gene: TRBD2
j_gene: TRBJ2-1
abundance: -

CDR3aa: CASSSMTGGTDSPLHF
CDR3nt: TGCGCCAGCAGCTCCATGACAGGGGGCACGGATTCACCCCTCCACTTT
v_gene: TRBV5-1
d_gene: TRBD1
j_gene: TRBJ1-6
abundance: -

CDR3aa: CAISDATGNNQPQHF
CDR3nt: TGTGCCATCAGTGACGCGACAGGGAACAATCAGCCCCAGCATTTT
v_gene: TRBV10-3
d_gene: TRBD1
j_gene: TRBJ1-5
abundance: -

CDR3aa: CASNPTGGKEKLFF
CDR3nt: TGTGCCAGCAACCCTACAGGGGGTAAAGAAAAACTGTTTTTT
v_gene: TRBV7-2
d_gene: TRBD1
j_gene: TRBJ1-4
abundance: -

CDR3aa: CASRGTAHYEQYF
CDR3nt: TGTGCCAGCAGGGGGACCGCTCACTACGAGCAGTACTTC
v_gene: TRBV2
d_gene: -
j_gene: TRBJ2-7
abundance: -

CDR3aa: CSARVEGQPGAFF
CDR3nt: TGCAGTGCTAGAGTTGAGGGGCAACCTGGGGCTTTCTTT
v_gene: TRBV20-1
d_gene: -
j_gene: TRBJ1-1
abundance: -

CDR3aa: CASTLGGNEQYF
CDR3nt: TGTGCCAGCACTCTGGGGGGAAATGAGCAGTACTTC
v_gene: TRBV12-3/TRBV12-4
d_gene: -
j_gene: TRBJ2-7
abundance: few

CDR3aa: CASSLAGGTGNYEQYF
CDR3nt: TGTGCCAGCAGCTTAGCAGGGGGGACAGGGAACTACGAGCAGTACTTC
v_gene: TRBV7-6
d_gene: TRBD1
j_gene: TRBJ2-7
abundance: -

CDR3aa: CATSDWTGEELFF
CDR3nt: TGTGCCACCAGTGATTGGACAGGGGAGGAGCTGTTTTTT
v_gene: TRBV24-1
d_gene: TRBD1
j_gene: TRBJ2-2
abundance: -

CDR3aa: CASATGGIGADTQYF
CDR3nt: TGTGCCAGCGCCACAGGAGGGATAGGTGCAGATACGCAGTATTTT
v_gene: TRBV28
d_gene: -
j_gene: TRBJ2-3
abundance: -

CDR3aa: CASKTPREQYF
CDR3nt: TGTGCCAGCAAAACCCCCCGGGAGCAGTACTTC
v_gene: TRBV28
d_gene: -
j_gene: TRBJ2-7
abundance: -

CDR3aa: CASSLWGTATDTQYF
CDR3nt: TGTGCCAGCAGTTTATGGGGGACCGCCACAGATACGCAGTATTTT
v_gene: TRBV28
d_gene: -
j_gene: TRBJ2-3
abundance: -

CDR3aa: CASSSDYNSPLHF
CDR3nt: TGTGCCAGCAGTTCGGACTATAATTCACCCCTCCACTTT
v_gene: TRBV28
d_gene: -
j_gene: TRBJ1-6
abundance: few

CDR3aa: CASSEDRLTYEQYF
CDR3nt: TGTGCCAGCAGCGAGGACAGGCTAACCTACGAGCAGTACTTC
v_gene: TRBV11-2
d_gene: TRBD1
j_gene: TRBJ2-7
abundance: -

CDR3aa: CATSDTVTGGDQPQHF
CDR3nt: TGTGCCACCAGTGATACCGTTACAGGGGGCGATCAGCCCCAGCATTTT
v_gene: TRBV24-1
d_gene: TRBD1
j_gene: TRBJ1-5
abundance: -